The 29 T cell receptor beta chains listed next were all sequenced from one sample in a study of blood T cells in healthy people across ages. The authors ran a second PCR of about 7 to 11 cycles using a sample-barcoded 5' primer and a J-beta primer mix. Each CDR3 protein gets one entry after TCRdb re-called the 5' RACE reads with MiXCR. The profile shows around 1,000,000 distinct CDR3 sequences, about 25% of them singletons. Separately, the same data were catalogued under a study of T cells of mothers and their children.

Sequencing used blood. The receptor source for this set is a girl aged 2 to 10 in good health.

This chain uses TRBV14 with TRBJ2-7; D unresolved. The CDR3 spans 13 residues. V was clipped by 1 base and J by 6 bases, with 10 bases between them. Germline CDR1 reads SGHDN; CDR2 reads FVKESK. For the CDR3, the DNA is TGTGCCAGCAGCCAAGGCTCTGGGTTCGAGCAGTACTTC. Its translation is CASSQGSGFEQYF.

This clonotype was seen a handful of times. The V and J genes are TRBV5-1 and TRBJ2-1, with a tentative D call TRBD1 (6 bases). V was clipped by 0 bases and J by 8 bases, with 12 bases between them. This CDR3 is 14 amino acids long. Per the germline V gene, CDR1 is SGHRS and CDR2 is YFSETQ. The CDR3: CASSLEQGIYEQFF. The CDR3 DNA follows: TGCGCCAGCAGCTTGGAACAGGGTATCTATGAGCAGTTCTTC.

In this sample, this clonotype turned up a few times. The chain combines TRBV15 with TRBJ2-5, with 13 bases that match TRBD2. The germline gives CDR1 LNHNV, CDR2 YYDKDF (reference sequence). The CDR3 is 17 amino acids. With V trimmed by 1 base and J by 1 base, 3 bases remained unmatched. Written as DNA, the CDR3 is TGTGCCACCAGCAGAGGCGGACTAGCGGGGGTCCAAGAGACCCAGTACTTC. This translates into CATSRGGLAGVQETQYF.

V usage is TRBV28 and J usage is TRBJ2-5; TRBD2 matches 11 bases. The last part of the DNA fits TRBJ2-7 better; the J call may be wrong. The CDR3 has 18 amino acids. Germline CDR1 reads MDHEN; CDR2 reads SYDVKM. CDR3 nucleotides: TGTGCCAGCAGTTTAACGACTAGCGGGACTAAGAGGACCTACGAGCAGTACTTC. It translates to CASSLTTSGTKRTYEQYF.

This clonotype has more than one count but fewer than ten. CDR3: CAIKDRNTDTQYF. The CDR3 DNA follows: TGTGCCATCAAAGACCGTAACACAGATACGCAGTATTTT. The chain is built from TRBV10-3 and TRBJ2-3; no firm D call. Germline values: CDR1 ENHRY, CDR2 SYGVKD. Trimming left V 7 bases short and J 2 bases short, with 10 bases between. The CDR3 loop spans 13 amino acids.

This clonotype was counted only a few times. The chain couples TRBV29-1 to TRBJ2-5; D perhaps matches TRBD2 (5 bases). Trimming removed 4 bases at V and 4 bases at J, with 13 bases between. The germline CDR1 and CDR2 sequences are SQVTM and ANQGSEA. The CDR3 sequence is 13 residues long. The CDR3 spells CSVGAGISETQYF. In DNA, the CDR3 is TGCAGCGTTGGGGCCGGGATCTCAGAGACCCAGTACTTC.

V and J are TRBV7-2 and TRBJ2-5; D possibly corresponds to TRBD1 (6 bases). This CDR3 spans 16 amino acids. Germline CDR1 reads SGHTA; CDR2 reads FQGNSA. The V end was cut by 2 bases, the J end by 5 bases, with 18 bases between. This chain's CDR3 is CASSLQQDSGRETQYF. In DNA form, the CDR3 reads TGTGCCAGCAGCTTACAACAGGACAGCGGAAGGGAGACCCAGTACTTC.

This clonotype was counted a few times. The rearrangement uses TRBV4-1 and TRBJ2-7; 9 bases line up with TRBD2. Germline V gives CDR1 MGHRA, CDR2 YSYEKL. This CDR3 spans 14 amino acids. Unmatched junction bases numbered 6, after V lost 4 bases and J lost 5 bases. DNA of the CDR3: TGCGCCAGCAGCCTTTTAGCGGGAGAGAACGAGCAGTACTTC. Amino acid sequence: CASSLLAGENEQYF.

CDR3 DNA: TGTGCCAGCAGTTTAACCGACGGGGGATATTCACCCCTCCACTTT. As protein: CASSLTDGGYSPLHF. The rearrangement links TRBV27 to TRBJ1-6; D is perhaps TRBD1 (5 bases). CDR3 length: 15 residues. Trimming removed 2 bases from V and 8 bases from J, with 13 bases in between. In germline, CDR1 is MNHEY, CDR2 SMNVEV (reference sequence).

J is TRBJ1-1 and V is TRBV14, with a tentative D call TRBD1 (6 bases). The CDR3 contains 14 residues. Trimming removed 4 bases at V and 7 bases at J, with 16 bases between. Germline V gene sequence: CDR1 SGHDN, CDR2 FVKESK. The DNA of the CDR3 is TGTGCCAGCAGCCCAGGGGCAGGGAACCTTGAAGCTTTCTTT. Translated: CASSPGAGNLEAFF.

This clonotype was counted only a few times. The chain recombines TRBV7-6 with TRBJ2-3, with TRBD2 identical over 11 bases. J was trimmed by 5 bases and V by 5 bases; bases with no gene match: 9. The germline CDR1 and CDR2 sequences are SGHVS and FNYEAQ. The CDR3 totals 16 residues. The CDR3 DNA is TGTGCCAGCAGCCCGATAGCGGGAGGGCTTCTAGATACGCAGTATTTT. This gives the protein CASSPIAGGLLDTQYF. Full variable domain (outside the CDR3, taken from reference TRBV7-6 and TRBJ2-3): GAGVSQSPRYKVTKRGQDVALRCDPISGHVSLYWYRQALGQGPEFLTYFNYEAQQDKSGLPNDRFSAERPEGSISTLTIQRTEQRDSAMYRCASSPIAGGLLDTQYFGPGTRLTVL.

V gene TRBV10-3 combines with J gene TRBJ2-5; 7 bases align to TRBD1. V was pared by 6 bases and J by 3 bases, with 4 bases of the junction left unmatched. CDR3 size: 13 residues. Germline V gene sequence: CDR1 ENHRY, CDR2 SYGVKD. The CDR3 coding sequence is TGTGCCATCAGGGGACAGTCCGAAGAGACCCAGTACTTC. This gives the protein CAIRGQSEETQYF.

This chain joins TRBV7-2 and TRBJ2-7; a possible D gene is TRBD2 (5 bases). V lost 3 bases to trimming and J lost 3 bases, with 12 bases between them. The CDR3 spans 14 residues. The germline CDR1 and CDR2 sequences are SGHTA and FQGNSA. CDR3 DNA sequence: TGTGCCAGCAGCTTTGCGGGTTCCAACTACGAGCAGTACTTC. Protein sequence: CASSFAGSNYEQYF.

The CDR3 sequence: CAISEQELSMNTEAFF. The CDR3, as DNA: TGTGCCATCAGTGAGCAAGAGTTATCGATGAACACTGAAGCTTTCTTT. This chain links TRBV10-3 with TRBJ1-1, with no clear D. Germline V CDR1 and CDR2: ENHRY, SYGVKD. There are 16 residues in the CDR3. Trimming took 2 bases from V and 0 from J, leaving 13 bases between them.

This chain links TRBV5-5 with TRBJ2-3; 10 bases fit TRBD1. The CDR3 has 18 residues. The V gene end was trimmed by 4 bases and the J gene end by 6 bases; junction bases not matched to a gene: 17. The germline gives CDR1 SGHKS, CDR2 YYEKEE (reference sequence). CDR3 protein: CASSSGTGAIFVADTQYF. In nucleotides, the CDR3 is TGTGCCAGCAGCAGTGGGACAGGGGCAATCTTTGTGGCGGATACGCAGTATTTT.

Of note for this clonotype: The junction departs from the called germline gene at one end, perhaps through a read error. The chain links TRBV6-6 to TRBJ2-1, with D possibly being TRBD1 (6 bases). Germline V gene lookup returns CDR1 MNHNY and CDR2 SVGAGI (reference sequence). This CDR3 region has 11 residues. CDR3 sequence (DNA): TGTGCCAGCAGTTACGAGGGGGAGTGGTACTTC. Protein: CASSYEGEWYF.

The CDR3 region has the DNA TGCAGTGCTAGAGATACTAGCGGGAGTCCCGTTGAGCAGTTCTTC. Translating it yields CSARDTSGSPVEQFF. This sequence joins TRBV20-1 and TRBJ2-1, with 11 bases that match TRBD2. Trimming removed 0 bases from V and 9 bases from J; junction bases left unmatched: 7. CDR3 size: 15 residues. The germline CDR1 and CDR2 sequences are DFQATT and SNEGSKA (reference sequence).

The V gene is TRBV6-4, the J gene TRBJ1-2, with 8 positions matching TRBD1. There are 15 residues in the CDR3. Germline trimming cut 11 bases from V and 8 bases from J; bases unmatched to any gene: 19. Per the germline V gene, CDR1 is MRHNA and CDR2 is SNTAGT. The CDR3 DNA reads TGTGCCTGCAAAAAGACAGGGGTGGGAGAAGGAGGCTACACCTTC. Translated, it gives CACKKTGVGEGGYTF.

The chain combines TRBV4-1 with TRBJ1-1, with D uncertain. This CDR3 is 12 amino acids long. V was pared by 1 base and J by 9 bases, with 9 bases between. Germline loops: CDR1 MGHRA, CDR2 YSYEKL. In DNA, the CDR3 is TGCGCCAGCAGCCAAGGGGGATCCAAAGCTTTCTTT. Its protein is CASSQGGSKAFF.

In the case of this clonotype: One end of the junction fails to match germline, which may point to a read error. The CDR3 protein is CAISEGTSQSDF. The CDR3 DNA reads TGTGCCATCAGTGAGGGGACCTCTCAAAGCGACTTC. The rearrangement links TRBV10-3 to TRBJ1-2; possible D gene TRBD1, 5 bases. CDR1 is ENHRY, CDR2 SYGVKD, per germline. The CDR3 spans 12 residues.

This sequence joins TRBV6-2 or TRBV6-3 and TRBJ2-1; D is ambiguous. With the DNA end fitting TRBJ2-7 better, the J assignment may be wrong. Germline V gene sequence: CDR1 MNHEY, CDR2 SVGEGT. The CDR3 extends over 13 amino acids. In DNA, the CDR3 is TGTGCCAGCAGTCCTTACATAGACTACGAGCAGTACTTC. Amino acids: CASSPYIDYEQYF.

The chain links TRBV5-1 to TRBJ2-1; D unresolved. Germline values: CDR1 SGHRS, CDR2 YFSETQ. The CDR3 consists of 12 residues. Trimming left V 3 bases short and J 7 bases short, with 8 bases between. The CDR3 DNA reads TGCGCCAGCAGCTCCCTCTGGAATGAGCAGTTCTTC. It translates to CASSSLWNEQFF. The full variable domain, with the rest looked up from reference TRBV5-1 and TRBJ2-1, is KAGVTQTPRYLIKTRGQQVTLSCSPISGHRSVSWYQQTPGQGLQFLFEYFSETQRNKGNFPGRFSGRQFSNSRSEMNVSTLELGDSALYLCASSSLWNEQFFGPGTRLTVL.

The V gene is TRBV24-1, the J gene TRBJ2-1; weak D call: TRBD2 (5 bases). The DNA matches TRBJ2-7 better at its end, which makes the J call doubtful. This CDR3 is 13 amino acids long. Germline lookup yields CDR1 KGHDR and CDR2 SFDVKD. The CDR3 DNA follows: TGTGCCACCAGTGATTTCTCGGGGAACGAGCAGTACTTC. Translation: CATSDFSGNEQYF.

The chain uses TRBV5-6 and TRBJ1-1, with D unclear. Trimming removed 2 bases from V and 7 bases from J, with 12 bases in between. This CDR3 region has 13 residues. Germline V gene sequence: CDR1 SGHDT, CDR2 YYEEEE. In nucleotides, the CDR3 is TGTGCCAGCAGCTTTCGGACGCGTAATGAAGCTTTCTTT. As protein: CASSFRTRNEAFF. Variable domain in full (rest from reference TRBV5-6 and TRBJ1-1): DAGVTQSPTHLIKTRGQQVTLRCSPKSGHDTVSWYQQALGQGPQFIFQYYEEEERQRGNFPDRFSGHQFPNYSSELNVNALLLGDSALYLCASSFRTRNEAFFGQGTRLTVV.

The sample holds a few counts of this clonotype. The chain joins TRBV6-6 to TRBJ2-5; TRBD2 is a possible D gene (6 bases). Judging by the DNA end, TRBJ2-1 fits better; the J call may be wrong. This CDR3 is built from 13 residues. CDR1 and CDR2 from the germline V gene are MNHNY and SVGAGI (reference sequence). Here the CDR3 DNA reads TGTGCCAGCAGTTGGGGGGTGGGGGGTGAGCAGTTCTTC. It yields the protein CASSWGVGGEQFF.

The genes are TRBV14 and TRBJ1-1; D is undetermined. The germline CDR1 and CDR2 sequences are SGHDN and FVKESK. The CDR3 totals 15 residues. V was pared by 5 bases and J by 3 bases, with 16 bases between. The CDR3 loop reads CASSLINGSYTEAFF. The CDR3, as DNA: TGTGCCAGCAGCTTAATTAACGGGAGTTACACTGAAGCTTTCTTT. The complete variable domain, with remaining parts taken from reference TRBV14 and TRBJ1-1, reads EAGVTQFPSHSVIEKGQTVTLRCDPISGHDNLYWYRRVMGKEIKFLLHFVKESKQDESGMPNNRFLAERTGGTYSTLKVQPAELEDSGVYFCASSLINGSYTEAFFGQGTRLTVV.

V is TRBV20-1 and J is TRBJ1-3, with TRBD1 identical over 8 bases. The CDR3 covers 14 residues. The germline V gene has CDR1 DFQATT and CDR2 SNEGSKA (reference sequence). V was pared by 1 base and J by 4 bases, with 3 bases of the junction left unmatched. The CDR3 protein is CSARGGTGGNTIYF. The CDR3 DNA reads as TGCAGTGCTAGAGGAGGGACAGGAGGAAACACCATATATTTT.

This clonotype was found a few times. The gene calls are TRBV20-1 and TRBJ2-1; 7 positions agree with TRBD1. CDR1 is DFQATT and CDR2 is SNEGSKA in the germline V gene (reference sequence). The junction had 12 bases not matched to a gene; V was cut back by 5 bases and J by 2 bases. The CDR3 contains 16 residues. CDR3 residues: CSAADRDRQPYNEQFF. CDR3 DNA sequence: TGCAGTGCTGCTGACCGGGACAGACAACCCTACAATGAGCAGTTCTTC.

This clonotype showed up just a few times. This rearrangement joins TRBV4-3 to TRBJ2-1, with 12 positions matching TRBD2. This CDR3 is built from 16 residues. Trimming took 1 base from V and 7 from J; bases not matched to a gene: 5. The V gene's germline CDR1 is LGHNA and CDR2 YSLEER. The CDR3 DNA sequence: TGCGCCAGCAGCCAAGGGAGGACTAGCGGGGAGAATGAGCAGTTCTTC. Translating gives CASSQGRTSGENEQFF.